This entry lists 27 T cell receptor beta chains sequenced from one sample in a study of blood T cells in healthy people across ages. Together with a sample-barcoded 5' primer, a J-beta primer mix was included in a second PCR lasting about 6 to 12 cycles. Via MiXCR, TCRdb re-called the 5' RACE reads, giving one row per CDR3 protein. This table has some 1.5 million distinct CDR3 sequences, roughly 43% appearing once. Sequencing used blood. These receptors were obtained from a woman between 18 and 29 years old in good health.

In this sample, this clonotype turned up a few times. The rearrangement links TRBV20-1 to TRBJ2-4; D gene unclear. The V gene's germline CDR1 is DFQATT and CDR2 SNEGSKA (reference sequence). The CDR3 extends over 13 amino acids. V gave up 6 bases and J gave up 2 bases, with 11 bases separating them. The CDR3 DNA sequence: TGCAGTGCCCTACATCCAACCAAAAACATTCAGTACTTC. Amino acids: CSALHPTKNIQYF.

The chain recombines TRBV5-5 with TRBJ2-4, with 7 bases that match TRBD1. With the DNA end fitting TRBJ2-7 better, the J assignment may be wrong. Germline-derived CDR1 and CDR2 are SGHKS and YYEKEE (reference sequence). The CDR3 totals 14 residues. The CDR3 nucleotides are TGTGCCAGCAGCTTACAGGGGTCCCCCTACGAGCAGTACTTC. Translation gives CASSLQGSPYEQYF.

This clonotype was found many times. CDR3 protein: CASSQDGAGDPYNEQFF. CDR3 sequence (DNA): TGCGCCAGCAGCCAAGATGGAGCGGGGGATCCCTACAATGAGCAGTTCTTC. The rearrangement links TRBV4-3 to TRBJ2-1; 8 nucleotides line up with TRBD2. The length of the CDR3 is 17 residues. The V segment lost 0 bases and the J segment 2 bases; nucleotides outside the gene matches: 6. The germline V gene has CDR1 LGHNA and CDR2 YSLEER.

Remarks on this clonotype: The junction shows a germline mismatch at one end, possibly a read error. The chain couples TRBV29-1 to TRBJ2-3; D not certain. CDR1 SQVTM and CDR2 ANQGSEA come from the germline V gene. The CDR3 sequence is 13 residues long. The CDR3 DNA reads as TGCGGCGTTGATACATCTAGCACAGATACGCAGTATTTT. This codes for CGVDTSSTDTQYF.

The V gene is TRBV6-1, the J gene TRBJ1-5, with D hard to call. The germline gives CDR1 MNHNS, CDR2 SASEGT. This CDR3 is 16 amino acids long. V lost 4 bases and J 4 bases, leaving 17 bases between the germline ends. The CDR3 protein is CASSASQHGVNQPQHF. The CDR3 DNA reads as TGTGCCAGCAGTGCGTCTCAGCACGGCGTAAATCAGCCCCAGCATTTT.

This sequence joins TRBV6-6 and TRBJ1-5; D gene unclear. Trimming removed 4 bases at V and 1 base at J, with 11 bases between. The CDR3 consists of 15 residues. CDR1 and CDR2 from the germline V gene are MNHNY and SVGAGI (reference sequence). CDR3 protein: CASSWQKGSNQPQHF. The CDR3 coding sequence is TGTGCCAGCAGTTGGCAAAAAGGGAGCAATCAGCCCCAGCATTTT.

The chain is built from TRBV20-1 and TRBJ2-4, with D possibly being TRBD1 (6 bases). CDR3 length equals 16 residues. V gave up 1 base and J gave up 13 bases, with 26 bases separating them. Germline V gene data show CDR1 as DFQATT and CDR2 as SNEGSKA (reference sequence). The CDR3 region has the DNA TGCAGTGCTAGAGCCCCCGACCCGGGACAACTTTTTGTGCAGTACTTC. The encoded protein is CSARAPDPGQLFVQYF.

The CDR3: CASSRPTGGMIDTQYF. CDR3 coding DNA: TGCGCCAGCAGCCGCCCCACAGGGGGCATGATTGATACGCAGTATTTT. This chain links TRBV4-1 with TRBJ2-3; 9 positions match TRBD1. CDR3 size: 16 residues. Germline V CDR1 and CDR2: MGHRA, YSYEKL. The V and J ends lost 4 bases and 6 bases, in that order; junction bases with no gene match: 11.

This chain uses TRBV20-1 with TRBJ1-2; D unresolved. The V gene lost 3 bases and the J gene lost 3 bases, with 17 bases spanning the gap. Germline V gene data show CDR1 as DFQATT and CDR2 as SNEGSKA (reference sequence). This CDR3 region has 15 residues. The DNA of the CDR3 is TGCAGTGCTAGGGTTATCAGAGGCCTGGACTATGGCTACACCTTC. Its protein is CSARVIRGLDYGYTF.

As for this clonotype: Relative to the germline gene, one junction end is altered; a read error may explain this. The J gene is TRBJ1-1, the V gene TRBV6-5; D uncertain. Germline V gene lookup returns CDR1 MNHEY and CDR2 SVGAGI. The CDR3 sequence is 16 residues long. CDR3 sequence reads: CANSHGRRKRDTEAFF. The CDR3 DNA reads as TGTGCCAACAGTCACGGACGGAGGAAAAGGGACACTGAAGCTTTCTTT.

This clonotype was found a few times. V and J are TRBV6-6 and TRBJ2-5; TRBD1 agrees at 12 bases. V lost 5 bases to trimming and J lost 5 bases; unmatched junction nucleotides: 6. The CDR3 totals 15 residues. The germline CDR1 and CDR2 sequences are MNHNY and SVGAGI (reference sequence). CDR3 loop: CASSTRDRGPETQYF. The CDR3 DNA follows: TGTGCCAGCAGTACCCGGGACAGGGGGCCTGAGACCCAGTACTTC.

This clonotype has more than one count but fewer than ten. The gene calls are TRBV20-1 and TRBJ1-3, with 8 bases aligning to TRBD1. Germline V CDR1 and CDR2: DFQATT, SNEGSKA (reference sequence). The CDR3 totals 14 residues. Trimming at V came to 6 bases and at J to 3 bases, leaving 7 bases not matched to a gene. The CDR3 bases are TGCAGTGCACACGACAGGGGTGTTGGAAACACCATATATTTT. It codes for CSAHDRGVGNTIYF.

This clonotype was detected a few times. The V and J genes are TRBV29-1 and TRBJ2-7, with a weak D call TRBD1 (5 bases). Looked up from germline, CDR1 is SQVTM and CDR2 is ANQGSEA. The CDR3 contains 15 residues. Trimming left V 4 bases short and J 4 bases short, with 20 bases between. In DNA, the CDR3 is TGCAGCGTTGCTTACAGGAATCTGAAACCTTACGAGCAGTACTTC. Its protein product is CSVAYRNLKPYEQYF.

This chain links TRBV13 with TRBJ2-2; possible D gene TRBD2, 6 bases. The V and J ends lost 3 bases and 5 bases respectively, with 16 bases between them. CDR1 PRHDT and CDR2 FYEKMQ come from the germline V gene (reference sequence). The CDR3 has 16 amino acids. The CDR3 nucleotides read TGTGCCAGCAGCTTTAGGAGGGCTCGGCGGACCGGGGAGCTGTTTTTT. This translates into CASSFRRARRTGELFF.

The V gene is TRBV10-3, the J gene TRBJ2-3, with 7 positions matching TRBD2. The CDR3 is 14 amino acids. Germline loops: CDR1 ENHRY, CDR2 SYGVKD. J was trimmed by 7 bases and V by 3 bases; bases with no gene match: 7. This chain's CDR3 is CAISDLAGEHTQYF. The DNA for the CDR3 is TGTGCCATCAGTGACCTCGCGGGGGAACATACGCAGTATTTT.

The CDR3 spells CASRPDFSYNEQFF. The CDR3 DNA is TGTGCCAGCAGACCGGACTTCTCCTACAATGAGCAGTTCTTC. The rearrangement uses TRBV6-5 and TRBJ2-1; possibly TRBD2 for D (5 bases). CDR1 and CDR2 (germline): MNHEY, SVGAGI. V shed 6 bases and J shed 0 bases, with 9 bases lying between them. CDR3 length: 14 amino acids.

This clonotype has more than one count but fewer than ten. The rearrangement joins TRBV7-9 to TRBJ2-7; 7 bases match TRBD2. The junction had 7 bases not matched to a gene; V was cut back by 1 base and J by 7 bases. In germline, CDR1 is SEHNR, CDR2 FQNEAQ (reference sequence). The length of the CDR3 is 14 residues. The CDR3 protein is CASSLEASGNEQYF. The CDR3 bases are TGTGCCAGCAGCTTAGAGGCTAGCGGCAATGAGCAGTACTTC.

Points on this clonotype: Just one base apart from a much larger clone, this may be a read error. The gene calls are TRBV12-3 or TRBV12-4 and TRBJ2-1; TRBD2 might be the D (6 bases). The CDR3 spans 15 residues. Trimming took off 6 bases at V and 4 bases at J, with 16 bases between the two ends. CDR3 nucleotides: TGTGCCAGCAGCGCCCGACTAGTGGTGTACAATGAGCAGTTCTTC. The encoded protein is CASSARLVVYNEQFF.

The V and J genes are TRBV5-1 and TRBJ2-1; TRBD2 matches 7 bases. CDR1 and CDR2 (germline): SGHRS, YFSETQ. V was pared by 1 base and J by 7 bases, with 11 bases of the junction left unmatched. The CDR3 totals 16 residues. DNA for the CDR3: TGCGCCAGCAGCTTGTTGCGGGGGAAGTACGTGAATGAGCAGTTCTTC. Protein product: CASSLLRGKYVNEQFF.

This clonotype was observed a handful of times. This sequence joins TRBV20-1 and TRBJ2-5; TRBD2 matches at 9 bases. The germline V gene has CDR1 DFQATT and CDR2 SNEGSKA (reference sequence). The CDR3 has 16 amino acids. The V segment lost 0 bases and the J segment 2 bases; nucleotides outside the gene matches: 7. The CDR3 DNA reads TGCAGTGCTAGAGACCCGGTAGCGGGGGTACAAGAGACCCAGTACTTC. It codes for CSARDPVAGVQETQYF.

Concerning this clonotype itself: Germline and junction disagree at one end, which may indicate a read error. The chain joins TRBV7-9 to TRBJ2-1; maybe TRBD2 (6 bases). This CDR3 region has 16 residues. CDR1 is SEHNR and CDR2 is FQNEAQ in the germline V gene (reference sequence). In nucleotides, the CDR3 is TGTGCCAACAGCTCGAGGGAGGTTTTGCTCTACAATGAGCAGTTCTTC. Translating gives CANSSREVLLYNEQFF.

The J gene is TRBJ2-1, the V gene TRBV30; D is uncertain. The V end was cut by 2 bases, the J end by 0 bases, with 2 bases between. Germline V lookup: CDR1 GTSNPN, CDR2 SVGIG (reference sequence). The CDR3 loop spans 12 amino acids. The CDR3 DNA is TGTGCCTGGAGTCCCTCCTACAATGAGCAGTTCTTC. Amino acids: CAWSPSYNEQFF.

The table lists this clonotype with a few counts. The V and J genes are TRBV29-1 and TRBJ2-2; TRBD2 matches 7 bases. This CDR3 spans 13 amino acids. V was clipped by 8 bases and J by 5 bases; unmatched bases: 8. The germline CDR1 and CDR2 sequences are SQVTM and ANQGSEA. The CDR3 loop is CSPASGGTGELFF. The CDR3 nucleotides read TGCAGCCCCGCCTCGGGAGGTACCGGGGAGCTGTTTTTT.

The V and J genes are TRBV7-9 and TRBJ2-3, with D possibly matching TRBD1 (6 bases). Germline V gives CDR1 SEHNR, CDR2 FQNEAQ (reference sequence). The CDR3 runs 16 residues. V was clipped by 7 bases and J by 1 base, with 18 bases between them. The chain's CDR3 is CASIFLITGRTDTQYF. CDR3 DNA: TGTGCCAGCATTTTTCTCATCACAGGGCGCACAGATACGCAGTATTTT.

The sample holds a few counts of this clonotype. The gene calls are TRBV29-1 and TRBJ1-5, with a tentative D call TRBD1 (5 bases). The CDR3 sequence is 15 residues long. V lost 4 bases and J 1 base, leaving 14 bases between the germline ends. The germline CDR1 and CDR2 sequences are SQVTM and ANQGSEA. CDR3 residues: CSVVGGYGSNQPQHF. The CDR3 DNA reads TGCAGCGTTGTTGGGGGGTATGGAAGCAATCAGCCCCAGCATTTT.

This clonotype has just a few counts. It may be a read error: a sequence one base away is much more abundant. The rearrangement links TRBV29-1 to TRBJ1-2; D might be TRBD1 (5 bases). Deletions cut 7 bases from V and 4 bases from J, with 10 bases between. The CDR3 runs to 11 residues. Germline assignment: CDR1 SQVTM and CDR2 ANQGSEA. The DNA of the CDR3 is TGCAGCGGTGACAGCGGCTATGGCTACACCTTC. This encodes CSGDSGYGYTF.

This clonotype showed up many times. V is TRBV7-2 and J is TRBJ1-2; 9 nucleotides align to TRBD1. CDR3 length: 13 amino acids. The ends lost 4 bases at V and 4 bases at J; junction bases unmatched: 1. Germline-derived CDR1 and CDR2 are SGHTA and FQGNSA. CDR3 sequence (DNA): TGTGCCAGCAGCTCGGGACAGGGCTATGGCTACACCTTC. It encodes CASSSGQGYGYTF.